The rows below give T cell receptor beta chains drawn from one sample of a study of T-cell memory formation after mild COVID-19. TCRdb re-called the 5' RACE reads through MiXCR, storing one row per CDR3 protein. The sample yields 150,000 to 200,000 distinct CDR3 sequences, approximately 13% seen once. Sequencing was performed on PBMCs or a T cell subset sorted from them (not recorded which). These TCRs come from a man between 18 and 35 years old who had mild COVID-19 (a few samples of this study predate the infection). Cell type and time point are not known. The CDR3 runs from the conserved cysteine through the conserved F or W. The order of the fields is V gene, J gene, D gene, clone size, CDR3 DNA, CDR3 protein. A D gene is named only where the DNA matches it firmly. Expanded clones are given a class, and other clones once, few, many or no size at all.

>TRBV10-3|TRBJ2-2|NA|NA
TGTGCCATCAGTGAGAACGGCGGGGAGCTGTTTTTT
CAISENGGELFF
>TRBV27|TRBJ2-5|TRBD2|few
TGTGCCAGCAGTATCCTTAGCGGGGGGGCAGGGACCCAGTACTTC
CASSILSGGAGTQYF
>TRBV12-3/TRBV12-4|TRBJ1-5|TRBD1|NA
TGTGCCAGCACCAGGACAGGGGTGACTCAGCCCCAGCATTTT
CASTRTGVTQPQHF
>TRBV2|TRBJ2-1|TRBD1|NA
TGTGCCAGCAGGGACAGGGTCGACAATGAGCAGTTCTTC
CASRDRVDNEQFF
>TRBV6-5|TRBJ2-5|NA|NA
TGTGCCAGCAGTGACCGAGGGACGGTTCAAGAGACCCAGTACTTC
CASSDRGTVQETQYF
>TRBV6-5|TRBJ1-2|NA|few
TGTGCCAGCAGTCCACAGGCGAACTATGGCTACACCTTC
CASSPQANYGYTF
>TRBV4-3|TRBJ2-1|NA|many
TGCGCCAGCAGCCAAGACAGGGGGGGGAATGAGCAGTTCTTC
CASSQDRGGNEQFF
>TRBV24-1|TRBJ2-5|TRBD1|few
TGTGCCACCAGTGACCTACAGGGGTTACAAGAGACCCAGTACTTC
CATSDLQGLQETQYF
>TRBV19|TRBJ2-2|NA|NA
TGTGCCAGTAGTATCTCCGGGACAAGGAACACCGGGGAGCTGTTTTTT
CASSISGTRNTGELFF
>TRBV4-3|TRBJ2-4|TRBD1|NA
TGCGCCAGCAGCCTAAGGCAAGCGGACAGGGGGAACATTCAGTACTTC
CASSLRQADRGNIQYF
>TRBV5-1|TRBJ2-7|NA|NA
TGCGCCAGCAGCCCAGGCAGGTCAAACTACTACGAGCAGTACTTC
CASSPGRSNYYEQYF
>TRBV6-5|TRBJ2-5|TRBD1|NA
TGTGCCAGCAGTGTCGACAGGGACAAAGAGACCCAGTACTTC
CASSVDRDKETQYF
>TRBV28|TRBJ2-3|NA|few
TGTGCCAGCATGGTGTCCCCGGACCTATCCTATGGCACAGATACGCAGTATTTT
CASMVSPDLSYGTDTQYF